One and the same sample provided the 18 T cell receptor beta chains below, sequenced in a study of PD-1 blockade in classical Hodgkin lymphoma. All patients relapsed after autologous stem cell transplantation, and brentuximab vedotin exposure varied. Libraries were prepared by immunoSEQ multiplex PCR; TCRdb keeps only in-frame clonotypes and omits some of them. The data contain roughly 41,000 clones, 88% of them singletons. The sample here was peripheral blood mononuclear cells (PBMCs), taken before the second cycle of nivolumab. The receptor source for this set is a human donor with classical Hodgkin lymphoma.

This chain connects TRBV12-5 to TRBJ1-5; unclear D gene. Germline V gene sequence: CDR1 LGHNT, CDR2 FRNRAP. This CDR3 is built from 15 residues. The ends were cut back, 0 bases at V and 5 bases at J, with 11 bases in the middle. The CDR3 bases are TGTGCTAGTGGTTTGGTACCCGGGTGGGATCAGCCCCAGCATTTT. This translates into CASGLVPGWDQPQHF.

The genes are TRBV2 and TRBJ2-7, with TRBD1 identical over 7 bases. With 5 bases clipped from V and 4 bases from J, the junction kept 11 bases outside the gene matches. Germline CDR1 and CDR2: SNHLY and FYNNEI. The CDR3 extends over 15 amino acids. CDR3 sequence: CASSNLRQGGYEQYF. The DNA for the CDR3 is TGTGCCAGCAGTAATTTGAGACAGGGTGGGTACGAGCAGTACTTC.

This clone was seen only a few times. The chain couples TRBV30 to TRBJ2-3; D ambiguous. The ends were cut back, 0 bases at V and 3 bases at J, with 7 bases in the middle. The length of the CDR3 is 13 residues. Germline CDR1 GTSNPN, CDR2 SVGIG (reference sequence). CDR3 bases: TGTGCCTGGAGTGTACGAGAGACAGATACGCAGTATTTT. Protein sequence: CAWSVRETDTQYF.

This clone was counted only a few times. The chain links TRBV28 to TRBJ1-3; D might be TRBD1 (5 bases). CDR3 length: 15 amino acids. The germline V gene has CDR1 MDHEN and CDR2 SYDVKM. The V gene lost 5 bases and the J gene lost 2 bases, with 13 bases spanning the gap. Here the CDR3 DNA reads TGTGCCAGCAGTCCGGGACCAGGGACTGGAAACACCATATATTTT. It encodes CASSPGPGTGNTIYF.

The rearrangement links TRBV18 to TRBJ2-1, with 12 positions matching TRBD2. Germline assignment: CDR1 KGHSH and CDR2 LQKENI. The trim removed 6 bases at V and 9 bases at J, leaving 9 bases unmatched. There are 15 residues in the CDR3. Written as DNA, the CDR3 is TGTGCCAGCTCGTCGCTAGCGGGAGGGATTGGTGAGCAGTTCTTC. Translated, it gives CASSSLAGGIGEQFF.

This clone was counted only a few times. The genes are TRBV5-1 and TRBJ2-1; D call uncertain. Germline CDR1 is SGHRS and CDR2 is YFSETQ. This CDR3 is 12 amino acids long. V lost 3 bases, J lost 6 bases, and 7 bases lay in between. CDR3 residues: CASSSVFNEQFF. For the CDR3, the DNA is TGCGCCAGCAGCTCCGTCTTCAATGAGCAGTTCTTC.

The chain recombines TRBV10-1 with TRBJ2-7; maybe TRBD2 (5 bases). The CDR3 totals 14 residues. The germline CDR1 and CDR2 sequences are WNHNN and SYGVQD (reference sequence). Trimming cost V 3 bases and J 5 bases, with 14 bases left between them. The CDR3 DNA sequence: TGCGCCAGCAGTGATTTTCCAGCGGTTCACGAGCAGTACTTC. The encoded protein is CASSDFPAVHEQYF.

The chain recombines TRBV18 with TRBJ2-5; 9 nucleotides line up with TRBD1. This CDR3 has 15 amino acids. V dropped 4 bases and J dropped 4; count of bases not matched to a gene: 7. The germline V gene has CDR1 KGHSH and CDR2 LQKENI. The CDR3 nucleotides read TGTGCCAGCTCACAGATACAGGGGGCAGGAGAGACCCAGTACTTC. Protein sequence: CASSQIQGAGETQYF.

This chain connects TRBV15 to TRBJ1-5; a possible D gene is TRBD1 (6 bases). CDR3 length: 16 amino acids. V was shortened by 0 bases and J by 1 base, with 10 bases between the two germline ends. Germline CDR1 LNHNV, CDR2 YYDKDF (reference sequence). The chain's CDR3 is CATSRDLQGSNQPQHF. The CDR3 DNA reads TGTGCCACCAGCAGAGATCTACAGGGCAGCAATCAGCCCCAGCATTTT.

This chain connects TRBV11-3 to TRBJ1-4; no clear D gene. CDR1 is SGHNT, CDR2 YENEEA, per germline. This CDR3 is 12 amino acids long. Deletions cut 0 bases from V and 5 bases from J, with 1 base between. In DNA, the CDR3 is TGTGCCAGCAGCTTAGACAATGAAAAACTGTTTTTT. Translation: CASSLDNEKLFF.

V usage is TRBV2 and J usage is TRBJ2-7; D perhaps matches TRBD1 (5 bases). In germline, CDR1 is SNHLY, CDR2 FYNNEI. V lost 3 bases, J lost 2 bases, and 11 bases lay in between. The CDR3 has 14 amino acids. In DNA form, the CDR3 reads TGTGCCAGCAGTGACCCCAGGGCCACCTACGAGCAGTACTTC. It specifies CASSDPRATYEQYF. The variable domain in full, completed from reference TRBV2 and TRBJ2-7, reads EPEVTQTPSHQVTQMGQEVILRCVPISNHLYFYWYRQILGQKVEFLVSFYNNEISEKSEIFDDQFSVERPDGSNFTLKIRSTKLEDSAMYFCASSDPRATYEQYFGPGTRLTVT.

About this clone: One end of the junction varies from germline; a read error may be responsible. CDR3 loop: CASSQDAPGNTEAFF. CDR3 nucleotides: TGCGCCAGCAGCCAAGATGCGCCCGGGAACACTGAAGCTTTCTTT. The genes are TRBV7-3 and TRBJ1-1; D remains ambiguous. Germline loops: CDR1 SGHTA, CDR2 FQGTGA. This CDR3 comprises 15 residues.

The chain joins TRBV29-1 to TRBJ2-1; 9 bases are a match to TRBD2. CDR3 length: 14 amino acids. Germline values: CDR1 SQVTM, CDR2 ANQGSEA. Trimming took 4 bases from V and 7 from J; bases not matched to a gene: 8. CDR3 residues: CSVGLRGRGNEQFF. CDR3 coding DNA: TGCAGCGTTGGTCTCCGCGGGAGGGGTAATGAGCAGTTCTTC.

The genes are TRBV7-9 and TRBJ2-5, with D unclear. The DNA end lines up better with TRBJ2-7; the J call may be wrong. The CDR3 totals 13 residues. Looked up from germline, CDR1 is SEHNR and CDR2 is FQNEAQ (reference sequence). The CDR3 loop is CASSLRTLYEQYF. As DNA, the CDR3 is TGTGCCAGCAGCTTAAGGACCCTCTACGAGCAGTACTTC.

The V call is TRBV6-1, the J call TRBJ2-1; TRBD2 agrees at 11 bases. The CDR3 sequence is 15 residues long. Germline CDR1 reads MNHNS; CDR2 reads SASEGT. After removal of 7 bases from V and 8 bases from J, the junction contained 10 bases not matched to a gene. The CDR3 reads CASTETSGVLDEQFF. The CDR3 DNA reads TGTGCCAGCACCGAGACTAGCGGGGTGCTTGATGAGCAGTTCTTC.

This clone appeared a single time. The chain recombines TRBV11-1 with TRBJ1-3; D gene unclear. The ends were cut back, 5 bases at V and 3 bases at J, with 14 bases in the middle. Germline loops: CDR1 SGHAT, CDR2 FQDESV (reference sequence). This CDR3 comprises 15 residues. The DNA for the CDR3 is TGTGCCAGCAGCAGTCCTGCGGCGGATGGAAACACCATATATTTT. Translating it yields CASSSPAADGNTIYF.

This sequence joins TRBV11-2 and TRBJ1-2; D gene unclear. CDR3 size: 11 residues. The germline CDR1 and CDR2 sequences are SGHAT and FQNNGV. With 1 base removed from V and 6 bases from J, the gap between germline ends came to 3 bases. CDR3 sequence (DNA): TGTGCCAGCAGCTTAGTTGATGGCTACACCTTC. Translating gives CASSLVDGYTF.

J is TRBJ1-1 and V is TRBV6-1; TRBD1 matches at 7 bases. With 5 bases clipped from V and 8 bases from J, the junction kept 5 bases outside the gene matches. The CDR3 contains 12 residues. Germline V lookup: CDR1 MNHNS, CDR2 SASEGT. This CDR3 reads CASSRDSGEAFF. CDR3 coding DNA: TGTGCCAGCAGTCGGGACAGTGGCGAAGCTTTCTTT.